These 3 T cell receptor beta chains came from one sample sequenced in a study of beta chain features in type 1 diabetes. The study reverse transcribed the entire isolated RNA, so it sequenced expressed TCRB transcripts. Profiled with immunoSEQ multiplex PCR; TCRdb holds only in-frame clones, not every one. The sample yields about 620,000 clones, about 16% seen once. The sample taken for sequencing was naive CD4+ T cells from blood. The receptors stem from a man between 18 and 35 years old in good health.

In nucleotides, the CDR3 is TGCGCCAGCAGCCAAGACAGGGGAGACTACTATGGCTACACCTTC. It codes for CASSQDRGDYYGYTF. The chain recombines TRBV4-3 with TRBJ1-2, with D perhaps matching TRBD1 (6 bases). This CDR3 contains 15 residues. Trimming removed 0 bases at V and 3 bases at J, with 11 bases between. Germline assignment: CDR1 LGHNA and CDR2 YSLEER.

The V gene is TRBV28, the J gene TRBJ2-3; 7 bases map to TRBD1. The ends lost 8 bases at V and 4 bases at J; junction bases unmatched: 6. The germline V gene encodes CDR1 MDHEN and CDR2 SYDVKM. The CDR3 is made up of 13 amino acids. The CDR3, as DNA: TGTGCCAGCCTCCGACAGGGAGCAGATACGCAGTATTTT. Protein: CASLRQGADTQYF.

V usage is TRBV7-9 and J usage is TRBJ2-7; possibly TRBD2 for D (5 bases). The germline CDR1 and CDR2 sequences are SEHNR and FQNEAQ (reference sequence). With 8 bases removed from V and 0 bases from J, the gap between germline ends came to 8 bases. The CDR3 runs to 12 residues. This chain's CDR3 is CASRGGSYEQYF. The CDR3 DNA reads TGTGCCAGCCGAGGAGGCTCCTACGAGCAGTACTTC.